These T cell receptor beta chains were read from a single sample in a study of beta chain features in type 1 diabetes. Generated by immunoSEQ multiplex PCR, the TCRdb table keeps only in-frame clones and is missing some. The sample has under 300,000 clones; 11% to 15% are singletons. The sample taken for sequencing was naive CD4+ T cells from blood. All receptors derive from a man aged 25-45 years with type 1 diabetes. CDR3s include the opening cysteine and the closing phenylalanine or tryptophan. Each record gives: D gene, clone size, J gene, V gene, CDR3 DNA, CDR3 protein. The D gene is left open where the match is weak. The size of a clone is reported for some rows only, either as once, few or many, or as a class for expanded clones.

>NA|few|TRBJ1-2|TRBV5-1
TGCGCCAGCAGCTCAGGAACAGGGACCAACTATGGCTACACCTTC
CASSSGTGTNYGYTF
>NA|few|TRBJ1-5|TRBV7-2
TGTGCCAGCGGGCAGTATAGCAATCAGCCCCAGCATTTT
CASGQYSNQPQHF
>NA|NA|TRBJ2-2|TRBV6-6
TGTGCCAGCAGTTACCTGGGGGCGTCCGGGGAGCTGTTTTTT
CASSYLGASGELFF
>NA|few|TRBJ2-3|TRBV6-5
TGTGCCAGCAGGGATAGCGGCACAGATACGCAGTATTTT
CASRDSGTDTQYF
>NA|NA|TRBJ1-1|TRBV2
TGTGCCAGTAAGAGACAGATTGACACTGAAGCTTTCTTT
CASKRQIDTEAFF
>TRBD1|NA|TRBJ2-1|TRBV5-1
TGCGCCAGCAGCTTGGGGGACAGGGCCTACAATGAGCAGTTCTTC
CASSLGDRAYNEQFF
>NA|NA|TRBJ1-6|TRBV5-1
TGCGCCAGCAGCTTGGTATTAGGGGATAATTCACCCCTCCACTTT
CASSLVLGDNSPLHF
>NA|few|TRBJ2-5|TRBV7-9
TGTGCCAGCAGCTTCCCTCGTGGCGGACAAGAGACCCAGTACTTC
CASSFPRGGQETQYF
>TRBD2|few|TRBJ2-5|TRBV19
TGTGCCAGTAGTAGTGCGGGAGGCGGAGAGACCCAGTACTTC
CASSSAGGGETQYF
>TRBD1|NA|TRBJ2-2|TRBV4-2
TGTGCCAGCAGCCCCAAGATGGACAGGGGGGCGAACACCGGGGAGCTGTTTTTT
CASSPKMDRGANTGELFF
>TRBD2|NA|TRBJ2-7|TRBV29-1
TGCAGCGCCCGGGGACTAGCGGGAGCCTATCAACCCTACGAGCAGTACTTC
CSARGLAGAYQPYEQYF
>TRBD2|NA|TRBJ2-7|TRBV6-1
TGTGCCAGCAGCGACGGGACTAGCGTCACCTACGAGCAGTACTTC
CASSDGTSVTYEQYF
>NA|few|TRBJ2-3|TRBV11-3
TGTGCCAGCAGCTTTGCGGGGAACACAGATACGCAGTATTTT
CASSFAGNTDTQYF
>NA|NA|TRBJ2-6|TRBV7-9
TGTGCCAGCAGCTTAGTCGGGGGCTCTGGGGCCAACGTCCTGACTTTC
CASSLVGGSGANVLTF
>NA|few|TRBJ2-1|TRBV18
TGTGCCAGCTCACGTTTATCCGCAACTTCCTCCTACAATGAGCAGTTCTTC
CASSRLSATSSYNEQFF
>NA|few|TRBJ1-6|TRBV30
TGTGCCTGGAGGGCGGCAGGGTCAGGCGGTTCACCCCTCCACTTT
CAWRAAGSGGSPLHF
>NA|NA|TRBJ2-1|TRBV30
TGTGCCTGGAGTGCCGGGACTGCGGAGTTCTTC
CAWSAGTAEFF
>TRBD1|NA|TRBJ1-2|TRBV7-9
TGTGCCAGCAGCTTATTGGGACAGGGTGACTCTTTTGGCTATGGCTACACCTTC
CASSLLGQGDSFGYGYTF
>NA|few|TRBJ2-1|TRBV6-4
TGTGCCAGCAGTGAGGGCGGGTCCTCCTACAATGAGCAGTTCTTC
CASSEGGSSYNEQFF
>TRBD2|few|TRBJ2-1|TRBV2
TGTGCCAGCAGTGCCCAAGCGGGCAGACTAGCGGGAGGGAATGAGCAGTTCTTC
CASSAQAGRLAGGNEQFF
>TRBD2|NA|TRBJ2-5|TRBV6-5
TGTGCCAGCAGTTACTCCACTAGCGAAGAGACCCAGTACTTC
CASSYSTSEETQYF
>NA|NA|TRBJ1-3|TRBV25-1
TGTGCCAGCAGTGAAGGGCAGTTAATCTCTGGAAACACCATATATTTT
CASSEGQLISGNTIYF
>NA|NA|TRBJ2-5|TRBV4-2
TGTGCCAGCAGCCAAGAAGAGGCCCTCCAAGAGACCCAGTACTTC
CASSQEEALQETQYF
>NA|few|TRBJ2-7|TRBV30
TGTGCCTGTACCCGGAACAGAGACTCCTACGAGCAGTACTTC
CACTRNRDSYEQYF
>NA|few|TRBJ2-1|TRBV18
TGTGCCAGCTCACCGATGACTAGTCACAATGAGCAGTTCTTC
CASSPMTSHNEQFF
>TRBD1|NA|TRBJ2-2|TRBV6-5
TGTGCCAGCAGGGTAGGACAGGTTAACACCGGGGAGCTGTTTTTT
CASRVGQVNTGELFF
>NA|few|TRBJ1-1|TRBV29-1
TGCAGCGTTGAGAATTCCTGGGGGAGGACTGAAGCTTTCTTT
CSVENSWGRTEAFF
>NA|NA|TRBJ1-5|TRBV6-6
TGTGCCAGCAGGTCGGACGGGGACAATCAGCCCCAGCATTTT
CASRSDGDNQPQHF
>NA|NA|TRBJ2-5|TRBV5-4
TGTGCCAGCAGAGCCGGGTCTAGAGGAATCGAAGAGACCCAGTACTTC
CASRAGSRGIEETQYF
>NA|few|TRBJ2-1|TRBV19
TGTGCCAGTACCTCTAGGCAGGGGCCTACCGATGAGCAGTTCTTC
CASTSRQGPTDEQFF
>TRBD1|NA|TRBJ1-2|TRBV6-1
TGTGCCAGCACCCAGCGAGGGGGCGCCTATGGCTACACCTTC
CASTQRGGAYGYTF
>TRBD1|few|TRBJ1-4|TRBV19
TGTGCCAGTAGCAACTCCGGGGACAGACCTAATGAAAAACTGTTTTTT
CASSNSGDRPNEKLFF
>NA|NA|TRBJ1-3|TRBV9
TGTGCCAGCAGCAGCTTCGGGGACACCATATATTTT
CASSSFGDTIYF
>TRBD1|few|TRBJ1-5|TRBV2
TGTGCCAGCAATAGGGACAGGGGATGGGGCAATCAGCCCCAGCATTTT
CASNRDRGWGNQPQHF
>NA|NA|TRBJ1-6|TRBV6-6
TGTGCCAGCAGCCCGGAACAGGTGTTTAATTCACCCCTCCACTTT
CASSPEQVFNSPLHF
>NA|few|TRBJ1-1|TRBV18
TGTGCCAGCTCACAACCGGGACATAAGAACACTGAAGCTTTCTTT
CASSQPGHKNTEAFF
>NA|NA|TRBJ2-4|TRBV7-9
TGTGCCAGCAGCACCGACGGACTAGCCAAAAACATTCAGTACTTC
CASSTDGLAKNIQYF
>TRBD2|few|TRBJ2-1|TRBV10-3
TGTGCCATCAGTGTGACTAGCGGAAGGAATGAGCAGTTCTTC
CAISVTSGRNEQFF
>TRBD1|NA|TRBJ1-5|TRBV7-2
TGTGCCAGCAGCTTGACAGGGCGAAGGCAGCCCCAGCATTTT
CASSLTGRRQPQHF